The rows below give T cell receptor beta chains drawn from one sample of a study of blood T cell repertoires in COVID-19. Assay used: immunoSEQ multiplex PCR; TCRdb lists only in-frame clones, some missing. This table has under 300,000 clones, 83% appearing once. The sample was peripheral blood. These receptors all come from a human donor in a cohort sampled during active COVID-19. Both conserved end residues are part of each CDR3. Fields, in order: D gene, V gene, J gene, CDR3 protein, CDR3 DNA. D genes are given only for firm matches.

-	TRBV5-3	TRBJ1-5	CARIPKGYKEGNQPQHF	TGTGCCAGAATCCCGAAGGGGTACAAGGAAGGCAATCAGCCCCAGCATTTT
-	TRBV19	TRBJ2-3	CASSIGQASADTQYF	TGTGCCAGTAGTATAGGGCAAGCGAGCGCAGATACGCAGTATTTT
TRBD1	TRBV5-8	TRBJ1-5	CASSPRGQENQPQHF	TGTGCCAGCAGCCCCCGAGGACAGGAGAATCAGCCCCAGCATTTT
TRBD1	TRBV5-1	TRBJ2-5	CASSFEGQGLQETQYF	TGCGCCAGCAGCTTCGAGGGACAGGGCCTACAAGAGACCCAGTACTTC
TRBD2	TRBV28	TRBJ2-2	CASSLGLATNTGELFF	TGTGCCAGCAGTTTGGGACTAGCGACGAACACCGGGGAGCTGTTTTTT
-	TRBV27	TRBJ1-3	CASSLSGVGNTIYF	TGTGCCAGCAGTTTATCAGGGGTTGGAAACACCATATATTTT
TRBD1	TRBV5-1	TRBJ1-1	CASSPGTENTEAFF	TGCGCCAGCAGTCCCGGGACAGAGAACACTGAAGCTTTCTTT
TRBD1	TRBV7-3	TRBJ2-1	CASSYTGGVEQFF	TGTGCCAGCAGCTATACAGGGGGCGTTGAGCAGTTCTTC
TRBD1	TRBV6-5	TRBJ1-4	CASSDRGKDEKLFF	TGTGCCAGCAGCGACAGGGGGAAGGATGAAAAACTGTTTTTT
-	TRBV7-2	TRBJ1-1	CASSLWAGLENTEAFF	TGTGCCAGCAGCTTATGGGCAGGGTTGGAGAACACTGAAGCTTTCTTT
TRBD1	TRBV7-6	TRBJ2-1	CASSPGTGGGSVNEQFF	TGTGCCAGCAGCCCCGGGACAGGGGGTGGAAGTGTAAATGAGCAGTTCTTC